The sample holds a few counts of the clone carrying this TCR beta chain. The data are from a study of T-cell memory formation after mild COVID-19. V was trimmed by 5 bases and J by 4 bases, leaving 21 bases between them. The germline V gene encodes CDR1 SGDLS and CDR2 YYNGEE. This CDR3 has 16 amino acids. TCRdb passed the 5' RACE reads through MiXCR, listing each CDR3 protein once. The sample includes some 290,000 distinct CDR3 sequences, 15% to 20% of them seen just once. The receptor's source is a man aged 18-30 years who had mild COVID-19 (a few samples of this study predate the infection). Cell type and time point are not known. The V and J genes are TRBV9 and TRBJ1-2; maybe TRBD1 (5 bases). Sequences were obtained from PBMCs or a T cell subset sorted from them (not recorded which). In DNA, the CDR3 is TGTGCCAGCAGAACGGGGCAGGCCCTAGTTTGCTATGGCTACACCTTC. Protein product: CASRTGQALVCYGYTF.